These 5 T cell receptor beta chains share one sample of origin, sequenced in a study of quantifying T cell responses using KT2 cells. Across the study: cDNA was made from DNase-treated RNA using alpha and beta constant primers.

Each cDNA got a UMI-containing oligo ligated at its 3' end. The first PCR ran roughly 4 cycles with an equimolar RC1.1 and RC1.2 beta primer mix. TCRdb processed the UMI-ligation and nested PCR reads anew with MiXCR; each CDR3 protein has one entry. The data contain just under 50,000 distinct CDR3 sequences, approximately 10% of them seen just once; the ten biggest clones take up about 10%. Sequencing was done on a sample of PBMCs spiked with cells of the T cell clone KT2. These receptor sequences come from a human donor.

There are many counts of this clonotype. The chain links TRBV24-1 to TRBJ2-5; TRBD2 matches at 13 bases. With 3 bases clipped from V and 5 bases from J, the junction kept 8 bases outside the gene matches. This CDR3 has 17 residues. Germline CDR1 KGHDR, CDR2 SFDVKD. The CDR3 here is CATSDPGGLAGVETQYF. As DNA, the CDR3 is TGTGCCACCAGTGATCCCGGTGGACTAGCGGGAGTTGAGACCCAGTACTTC.

This clonotype was seen a handful of times. V is TRBV6-2 or TRBV6-3 and J is TRBJ2-3; 12 bases line up with TRBD2. The V gene end was trimmed by 4 bases and the J gene end by 4 bases; junction bases not matched to a gene: 3. The CDR3 is 15 residues long. Per the germline V gene, CDR1 is MNHEY and CDR2 is SVGEGT. The CDR3 nucleotides are TGTGCCAGCAGTTGGACTAGCGGGGAGCCAGATACGCAGTATTTT. Encoded protein: CASSWTSGEPDTQYF.

This clonotype was seen more than once but under ten times. CDR3 DNA sequence: TGTGCCAGCAGCCGACAGGGTAATCAGCCCCAGCATTTT. It specifies CASSRQGNQPQHF. The chain joins TRBV3-1 to TRBJ1-5, with TRBD1 matching over 7 bases. Germline V gene data show CDR1 as LGHDT and CDR2 as YNNKEL (reference sequence). The V gene end was trimmed by 4 bases and the J gene end by 4 bases; junction bases not matched to a gene: 1. CDR3 length: 13 residues.

This clonotype has at least ten counts. V gene TRBV19 combines with J gene TRBJ2-7; 7 bases are a match to TRBD2. The J segment lost 3 bases and the V segment lost 1 base, leaving 6 bases of the junction unmatched. The CDR3 runs 15 residues. Per germline, CDR1 LNHDA and CDR2 SQIVND (reference sequence). The CDR3 sequence: CASSIGAGSFYEQYF. The CDR3 region has the DNA TGTGCCAGTAGTATAGGAGCGGGGTCCTTCTACGAGCAGTACTTC.

This sequence joins TRBV5-4 and TRBJ2-1; 7 positions match TRBD1. CDR3 length: 12 residues. Losses at the gene ends were 7 bases for V and 4 bases for J; bases not matched to a gene: 2. The germline V gene encodes CDR1 SGHNT and CDR2 YYREEE (reference sequence). The CDR3 bases are TGTGCCAGCTGGGACAGATACAATGAGCAGTTCTTC. This gives the protein CASWDRYNEQFF.